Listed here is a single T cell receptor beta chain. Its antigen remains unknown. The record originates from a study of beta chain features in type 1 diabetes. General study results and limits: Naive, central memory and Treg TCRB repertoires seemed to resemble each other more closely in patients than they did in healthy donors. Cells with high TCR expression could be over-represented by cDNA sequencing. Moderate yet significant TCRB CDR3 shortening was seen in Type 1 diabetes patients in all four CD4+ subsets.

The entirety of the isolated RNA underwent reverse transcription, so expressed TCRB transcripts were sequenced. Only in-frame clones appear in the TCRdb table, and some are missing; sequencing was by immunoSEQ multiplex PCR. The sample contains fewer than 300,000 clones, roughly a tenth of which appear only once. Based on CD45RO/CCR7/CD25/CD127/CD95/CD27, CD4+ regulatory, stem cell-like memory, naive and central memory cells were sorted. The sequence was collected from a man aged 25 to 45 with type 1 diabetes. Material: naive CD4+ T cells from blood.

The CDR3 loop is CASSPPRTGGTEAFF. The DNA for the CDR3 is TGCGCCAGCAGCCCACCCCGGACAGGCGGCACTGAAGCTTTCTTT. The chain has TRBV5-1 and TRBJ1-1, with TRBD1 matching 7 bases. The CDR3 has 15 residues. Per the germline V gene, CDR1 is SGHRS and CDR2 is YFSETQ. The trim removed 4 bases at V and 4 bases at J, leaving 10 bases unmatched.